The TCR beta chain under discussion was sequenced for a study of cytomegalovirus exposure and HLA in healthy donors. Turning to the study itself: The use of the same platform for the 120 validation repertoires and the approximately 730 first-cohort repertoires was reported by a later analysis. Notes on the study in general: Later, an analysis found that TCR clusters from the first cohort tended to co-occur in the 90 to 150 validation repertoires. Investigators reported 164 TCR beta chains as tied to cytomegalovirus.

This clone was recorded once. Its cognate antigen is unknown. TCRdb's table, derived via immunoSEQ multiplex PCR, lists solely in-frame clones and lacks some. The data show some 45,000 clones, around 94% seen once. Per germline, CDR1 MNHEY and CDR2 SMNVEV (reference sequence). Trimming at V came to 5 bases and at J to 4 bases, leaving 4 bases not matched to a gene. The CDR3 has 14 amino acids. The sequence derives from a young woman in good health and CMV-seropositive. The rearrangement joins TRBV27 to TRBJ2-7, with 11 bases that match TRBD2. Input material: PBMCs. The CDR3 bases are TGTGCCAGCAGTCGACTAGCGGGATCGTACGAGCAGTACTTC. This translates into CASSRLAGSYEQYF.